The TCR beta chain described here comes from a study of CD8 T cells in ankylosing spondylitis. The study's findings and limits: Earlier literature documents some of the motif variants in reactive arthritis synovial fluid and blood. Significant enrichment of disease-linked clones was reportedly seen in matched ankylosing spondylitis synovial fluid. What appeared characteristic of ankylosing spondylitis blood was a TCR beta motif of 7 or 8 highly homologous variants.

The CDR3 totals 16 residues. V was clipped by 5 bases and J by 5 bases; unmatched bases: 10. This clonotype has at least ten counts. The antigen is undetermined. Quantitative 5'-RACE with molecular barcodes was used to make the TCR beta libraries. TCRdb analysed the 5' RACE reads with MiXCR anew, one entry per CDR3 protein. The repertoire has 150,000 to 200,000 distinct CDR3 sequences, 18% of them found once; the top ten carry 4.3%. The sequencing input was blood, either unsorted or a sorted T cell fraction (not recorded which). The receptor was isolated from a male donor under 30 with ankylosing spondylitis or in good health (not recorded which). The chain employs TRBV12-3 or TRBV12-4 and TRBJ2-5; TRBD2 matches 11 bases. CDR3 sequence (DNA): TGTGCCAGCAGTGAGGGACTAGCGGTACGTGGGGAGACCCAGTACTTC. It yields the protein CASSEGLAVRGETQYF.